This T cell receptor beta chain was obtained from a study of blood T cell repertoires in COVID-19. At the level of the study: Both acute and convalescent COVID-19 samples were obtained from the United States, Italy and Spain. PBMCs, B-cell-depleted T cells, or T cells provided the cDNA or gDNA that made up the material.

TCRdb's table, derived via immunoSEQ multiplex PCR, lists solely in-frame clones and lacks some. This table has around 150,000 clones, approximately 82% appearing once. This CDR3 is built from 15 residues. In germline, CDR1 is SGDLS, CDR2 YYNGEE. V was clipped by 1 base and J by 4 bases; unmatched bases: 5. The chain uses TRBV9 and TRBJ1-2; 9 bases line up with TRBD1. Material for sequencing was peripheral blood. The source of this sequence is a woman aged 80 or over with acute or convalescent COVID-19. The CDR3 here is CASSVTGTGSYGYTF. The CDR3, as DNA: TGTGCCAGCAGCGTAACGGGGACAGGGAGCTATGGCTACACCTTC.